Shown below are 30 T cell receptor beta chains from a single sample sequenced in a study of molecular identifiers for immune sequencing clone quantification (dated by TCRdb to between 2017 and 2018). The library was built by means of PCR. The data were produced on a NextSeq 500. TCRdb reran the public reads through fastp at Q25 and MiXCR, keeping productive beta chains. Under each unique CDR3 protein, matching rows form one entry showing the most common genes and DNA. The sample table lists roughly 630,000 distinct CDR3 sequences, roughly 25% of them with a count of one. The ten biggest clones cover about 0.73% of the sample. Sequenced material: naive CD8+ T cells from blood, with Jurkat cell RNA spiked in. The cell subset or site tag for this specimen amounts to: FACS-sorted CD8+CD4-CCR7+CD45RA+ naive T cells. The receptors stem from a human donor in good health. Some libraries in this study had Jurkat cell RNA spiked in.

V is TRBV2 and J is TRBJ2-7; tentatively, D is TRBD1 (5 bases). CDR1 is SNHLY, CDR2 FYNNEI, per germline. V dropped 1 base and J dropped 12 bases, with 16 bases sitting between them. The length of the CDR3 is 13 residues. This CDR3 reads CASSEGRGYAPYF. The CDR3 DNA reads as TGTGCCAGCAGTGAAGGAAGGGGCTACGCGCCGTACTTC. The full variable domain, in which reference TRBV2 and TRBJ2-7 provide the parts outside the CDR3, is EPEVTQTPSHQVTQMGQEVILRCVPISNHLYFYWYRQILGQKVEFLVSFYNNEISEKSEIFDDQFSVERPDGSNFTLKIRSTKLEDSAMYFCASSEGRGYAPYFGPGTRLTVT.

A remark on this clonotype: This may come from a read error, since a much larger clone is one base off. This chain connects TRBV5-6 to TRBJ2-3; maybe TRBD1 (6 bases). The CDR3 is made up of 14 amino acids. Germline CDR1 is SGHDT and CDR2 is YYEEEE. The CDR3 sequence is CASSFPGATGTQYF. For the CDR3, the DNA is TGTGCCAGCAGCTTTCCAGGGGCGACAGGTACGCAGTATTTT.

As to this clonotype: This sequence may be a read error, since a much larger clone differs from it by one base. The chain carries TRBV5-6 and TRBJ1-5, with D uncertain. This CDR3 region has 14 residues. Looked up from germline, CDR1 is SGHDT and CDR2 is YYEEEE. This CDR3 is CARSPLGDNQPQHF. As DNA, the CDR3 is TGTGCCCGCAGCCCCTTGGGCGACAATCAGCCCCAGCATTTT.

This clonotype was recorded a few times. The chain recombines TRBV5-1 with TRBJ2-6; 13 nucleotides line up with TRBD2. This CDR3 region has 18 residues. Germline trimming cut 7 bases from V and 3 bases from J; bases unmatched to any gene: 10. Germline V gene sequence: CDR1 SGHRS, CDR2 YFSETQ. As DNA, the CDR3 is TGCGCCAGCCGGGGGGCCGGACTAGCGGGAGTTGGGGCCAACGTCCTGACTTTC. The encoded protein is CASRGAGLAGVGANVLTF.

Note on this clonotype: Given a much more abundant clone one base away, this may be a read error. This chain uses TRBV2 with TRBJ2-7; D perhaps matches TRBD1 (6 bases). Trimming removed 4 bases from V and 2 bases from J, with 24 bases in between. Germline CDR1 and CDR2: SNHLY and FYNNEI. The CDR3 contains 18 residues. Here the CDR3 DNA reads TGTGCCAGCAGTGCGTTAACAGGGATGGCTAGCCCAGCCTACGAGCAGTACTTC. Its translation: CASSALTGMASPAYEQYF. The complete variable domain, with remaining parts taken from reference TRBV2 and TRBJ2-7, reads EPEVTQTPSHQVTQMGQEVILRCVPISNHLYFYWYRQILGQKVEFLVSFYNNEISEKSEIFDDQFSVERPDGSNFTLKIRSTKLEDSAMYFCASSALTGMASPAYEQYFGPGTRLTVT.

This clonotype showed up many times. V gene TRBV15 combines with J gene TRBJ2-7; tentative D call: TRBD1 (6 bases). The germline V and J ends were trimmed by 0 bases and 2 bases, with 14 bases remaining between them. The CDR3 has 16 residues. CDR1 LNHNV and CDR2 YYDKDF come from the germline V gene (reference sequence). CDR3 coding DNA: TGTGCCACCAGCAGAGATCGGGGCAGGGGAGCCTACGAGCAGTACTTC. Its protein is CATSRDRGRGAYEQYF.

The chain combines TRBV11-2 with TRBJ2-7; D ambiguous. There are 14 residues in the CDR3. Per germline, CDR1 SGHAT and CDR2 FQNNGV. V was shortened by 1 base and J by 6 bases, with 13 bases between the two germline ends. The chain's CDR3 is CASSLGSFGCEQYF. In DNA form, the CDR3 reads TGTGCCAGCAGCTTAGGCTCCTTTGGGTGCGAGCAGTACTTC.

V gene TRBV3-1 combines with J gene TRBJ2-3; 8 nucleotides align to TRBD1. The CDR3 extends over 17 amino acids. The germline V gene encodes CDR1 LGHDT and CDR2 YNNKEL (reference sequence). J was trimmed by 6 bases and V by 3 bases; bases with no gene match: 14. The CDR3, as DNA: TGTGCCAGCAGCCAGGATCCGGGACAGGCCATTCAGGATACGCAGTATTTT. Translation gives CASSQDPGQAIQDTQYF.

The chain employs TRBV7-9 and TRBJ2-7; 15 nucleotides agree with TRBD2. With V trimmed by 4 bases and J by 2 bases, 15 bases remained unmatched. The CDR3 has 20 amino acids. In germline, CDR1 is SEHNR, CDR2 FQNEAQ (reference sequence). For the CDR3, the DNA is TGTGCCAGCAGCTCAAGTAAGTTGTCCGGACTAGCGGGAGGGCCCTACGAGCAGTACTTC. Translating gives CASSSSKLSGLAGGPYEQYF.

This clonotype appeared many times. This chain uses TRBV5-3 with TRBJ2-7; D tentatively fits TRBD1 or TRBD2 (7 bases each). TRBV5-3 has ORF status, its function being uncertain. V lost 8 bases, J lost 5 bases, and 23 bases lay in between. The CDR3 sequence is 15 residues long. The CDR3 protein is CASSQGVGRADEQYF. The CDR3 DNA reads TGTGCCAGCAGCCAGGGGGTTGGGAGGGCAGACGAGCAGTACTTC.

The V gene is TRBV24-1, the J gene TRBJ2-1; no reliable D call. Per the germline V gene, CDR1 is KGHDR and CDR2 is SFDVKD. Trimming took 3 bases from V and 0 from J, leaving 8 bases between them. This CDR3 is built from 15 residues. The CDR3: CATSDEKSSYNEQFF. CDR3 in DNA: TGTGCCACCAGTGATGAGAAGAGCTCCTACAATGAGCAGTTCTTC.

The chain couples TRBV12-5 to TRBJ1-5; the D gene is possibly TRBD1 (5 bases). V shed 7 bases and J shed 0 bases, with 13 bases lying between them. The CDR3 has 15 residues. Germline V CDR1 and CDR2: LGHNT, FRNRAP. The CDR3 spells CASANGAYSNQPQHF. The CDR3 region has the DNA TGTGCTAGTGCCAACGGGGCTTATAGCAATCAGCCCCAGCATTTT.

The V call is TRBV12-3 or TRBV12-4, the J call TRBJ2-1, with D uncertain. The CDR3 length is 11 residues. V gave up 3 bases and J gave up 8 bases, with 5 bases separating them. The CDR3 nucleotides read TGTGCCAGCAGTTTGGTCCATGAGCAGTTCTTC. Its protein is CASSLVHEQFF.

This clonotype has a handful of counts. At one end, the junction sequence differs from germline, possibly due to a read error. V gene TRBV7-6 combines with J gene TRBJ2-1; D is unresolved. CDR3 length: 16 residues. Germline assignment: CDR1 SGHVS and CDR2 FNYEAQ. In nucleotides, the CDR3 is TGTGCCAGCAGCTTAGCCACAGAGAGCTCCTACAATGAGCAGTCCTTC. Its protein is CASSLATESSYNEQSF. The variable domain in full, with the rest retrieved from reference TRBV7-6 and TRBJ2-1, is GAGVSQSPRYKVTKRGQDVALRCDPISGHVSLYWYRQALGQGPEFLTYFNYEAQQDKSGLPNDRFSAERPEGSISTLTIQRTEQRDSAMYRCASSLATESSYNEQSFGPGTRLTVL.

The rearrangement links TRBV19 to TRBJ2-2; TRBD2 matches at 10 bases. The V gene end was trimmed by 4 bases and the J gene end by 5 bases; junction bases not matched to a gene: 7. Germline V CDR1 and CDR2: LNHDA, SQIVND (reference sequence). The length of the CDR3 is 16 residues. This chain's CDR3 is CASSTLGLARTGELFF. CDR3 DNA: TGTGCCAGTAGTACACTGGGACTAGCGAGAACCGGGGAGCTGTTTTTT.

This clonotype was seen only a few times. The V and J genes are TRBV19 and TRBJ1-2; D gene unclear. Germline V CDR1 and CDR2: LNHDA, SQIVND (reference sequence). The CDR3 sequence is 13 residues long. V lost 5 bases to trimming and J lost 5 bases, with 12 bases between them. In DNA, the CDR3 is TGTGCCAGTAGTCCCGGGGTCGCGTATGGCTACACCTTC. Translating it yields CASSPGVAYGYTF.

About this clonotype itself: This could be a read error, since a much larger clone is one nucleotide away. This chain links TRBV7-9 with TRBJ2-7, with D perhaps TRBD2 (7 bases). The CDR3 consists of 15 residues. V lost 1 base and J lost 0, with 10 bases in between. The germline V gene has CDR1 SEHNR and CDR2 FQNEAQ (reference sequence). As DNA, the CDR3 is TGTGCCAGCAGCTTAGAGGGGGGGGCCTCCTACGAGCAGTACTTC. It encodes CASSLEGGASYEQYF.

Many counts were recorded for this clonotype. The V gene is TRBV7-9, the J gene TRBJ2-7; perhaps TRBD1 as D (5 bases). This CDR3 is 16 amino acids long. Germline V gene data show CDR1 as SEHNR and CDR2 as FQNEAQ (reference sequence). V shed 1 base and J shed 2 bases, with 15 bases lying between them. The CDR3 is CASSLDSVGATYEQYF. The CDR3 DNA is TGTGCCAGCAGCTTAGATTCAGTTGGGGCCACCTACGAGCAGTACTTC.

This clonotype showed up many times. This sequence joins TRBV4-3 and TRBJ1-3; possibly TRBD1 for D (6 bases). Trimming cost V 3 bases and J 7 bases, with 10 bases left between them. Per germline, CDR1 LGHNA and CDR2 YSLEER. There are 13 residues in the CDR3. The CDR3 coding sequence is TGCGCCAGCAGCCACCGCAGGGGTAACACCATATATTTT. Its protein product is CASSHRRGNTIYF.

As to this clonotype: Germline and junction disagree at one end, which may indicate a read error. This chain links TRBV7-9 with TRBJ1-1; unclear D gene. The CDR3 has 12 amino acids. CDR1 and CDR2 from the germline V gene are SEHNR and FQNEAQ (reference sequence). The chain's CDR3 is CASSLENTEVFF. The DNA of the CDR3 is TGTGCCAGCAGCTTAGAGAACACTGAAGTTTTCTTC.

A note on this clonotype: Sequence at one end of the junction differs from germline and may be a read error. This rearrangement joins TRBV6-5 to TRBJ2-5, with a weak D call TRBD1 (6 bases). This CDR3 region has 16 residues. Germline V gives CDR1 MNHEY, CDR2 SVGAGI. This CDR3 is CASSYVVGGAQEAQYF. In DNA, the CDR3 is TGTGCCAGCAGTTATGTGGTTGGGGGCGCCCAAGAGGCCCAGTACTTC.

A note on this clonotype: A much larger clone is a single base away; this may be a read error. CDR3 loop: CASRHPDSDQAFF. In nucleotides, the CDR3 is TGTGCCAGCCGCCATCCGGACTCGGACCAAGCTTTCTTT. The chain carries TRBV4-2 and TRBJ1-1, with D unresolved. The length of the CDR3 is 13 residues. Per the germline V gene, CDR1 is LGHNA and CDR2 is YNFKEQ.

This clonotype has only a few counts. V and J are TRBV6-5 and TRBJ2-6; possibly TRBD1 for D (5 bases). This CDR3 is 16 amino acids long. Germline loops: CDR1 MNHEY, CDR2 SVGAGI. The V end was cut by 7 bases, the J end by 2 bases, with 15 bases between. CDR3 in amino acids: CASNPSPRAGANVLTF. Written as DNA, the CDR3 is TGTGCCAGCAATCCCAGTCCCAGGGCTGGGGCCAACGTCCTGACTTTC.

Concerning this clonotype: A junction boundary mismatches the germline segment, possibly from a read error. Here the CDR3 reads CASSYSGLAGITDTRYF. For the CDR3, the DNA is TGTGCCAGCAGTTATTCGGGTTTGGCAGGGATCACAGATACGCGGTATTTT. The chain couples TRBV6-9 to TRBJ2-3; weak D call: TRBD1 (5 bases). Germline V gives CDR1 MNHGY, CDR2 SVAAGI. The CDR3 spans 17 residues.

As concerns this clonotype: A single base separates this from a much larger clone, so it may be a read error. The chain uses TRBV20-1 and TRBJ1-2; no clear D. CDR1 is DFQATT, CDR2 SNEGSKA, per germline (reference sequence). The CDR3 extends over 11 amino acids. CDR3 nucleotides: TGCAGTGCTAGAGATTACTATGGCTACTCCTTC. Protein: CSARDYYGYSF.

To note about this clonotype: This could be a read error, since a much larger clone is one nucleotide away. The gene calls are TRBV14 and TRBJ1-1; tentatively, D is TRBD1 (6 bases). From germline, CDR1 is SGHDN and CDR2 FVKESK. CDR3 length equals 13 residues. CDR3 DNA: TGTGCCAGCAGCCAAGACACGGGGGCTGAAGCTTACTTT. Its translation is CASSQDTGAEAYF.

About this clonotype: This may be a read error, as it is one base from a much larger clone. This rearrangement joins TRBV7-9 to TRBJ1-1; TRBD1 matches at 7 bases. The CDR3 is 14 residues long. Germline V gene lookup returns CDR1 SEHNR and CDR2 FQNEAQ (reference sequence). Written as DNA, the CDR3 is TGTGCCGGCAGAAAGACAGGGATAGGCACTGAAGCTTTCTTT. This encodes CAGRKTGIGTEAFF.

CDR3 nucleotides: TGTGCCAGCAGCCCCTTTTCCGCGGGGGCCTACAATGAGCAGTTCTTC. Amino acids: CASSPFSAGAYNEQFF. V and J are TRBV12-3 or TRBV12-4 and TRBJ2-1, with TRBD2 identical over 7 bases. This CDR3 has 16 residues. V lost 6 bases to trimming and J lost 2 bases; unmatched junction nucleotides: 10.

Only a few counts were recorded for this clonotype. The V gene is TRBV7-9, the J gene TRBJ1-1; possibly TRBD1 for D (5 bases). CDR3 size: 17 residues. Germline assignment: CDR1 SEHNR and CDR2 FQNEAQ (reference sequence). Trimming removed 7 bases at V and 1 base at J, with 22 bases between. This chain's CDR3 is CASIPRDTAVKNTEAFF. In DNA form, the CDR3 reads TGTGCCAGCATCCCCAGGGATACAGCGGTAAAGAACACTGAAGCTTTCTTT. The whole variable domain, remainder taken from reference TRBV7-9 and TRBJ1-1, is DTGVSQNPRHKITKRGQNVTFRCDPISEHNRLYWYRQTLGQGPEFLTYFQNEAQLEKSRLLSDRFSAERPKGSFSTLEIQRTEQGDSAMYLCASIPRDTAVKNTEAFFGQGTRLTVV.

This clonotype was counted ten times or more. V usage is TRBV20-1 and J usage is TRBJ2-3; D unclear. Germline assignment: CDR1 DFQATT and CDR2 SNEGSKA (reference sequence). CDR3 length: 13 amino acids. V was shortened by 0 bases and J by 3 bases, with 7 bases between the two germline ends. CDR3 DNA sequence: TGCAGTGCTAGAGATCTCTATACAGATACGCAGTATTTT. It yields the protein CSARDLYTDTQYF.